Each of the 26 T cell receptor beta chains below was sequenced from the same sample in a study of regulatory T cells. The PCR used 52 TRBV and 13 TRBJ primers. Method: immunoSEQ multiplex PCR; TCRdb's copy keeps in-frame clones and lacks some. Of around 15,000 clones listed, roughly 90% are singletons. The sample consisted of CD8+ T cells sorted from blood. These receptors originate from a person aged 18-30 years with CD3G deficiency.

The chain couples TRBV28 to TRBJ1-4; D uncertain. Germline V lookup: CDR1 MDHEN, CDR2 SYDVKM. The CDR3 has 14 residues. Trimming took 6 bases from V and 8 from J, leaving 16 bases between them. The CDR3 nucleotides are TGTGCCAGCAGGAAACACCAGATTGGGGAAAAACTGTTTTTT. Amino acid sequence: CASRKHQIGEKLFF.

The CDR3 spells CATTAGATYEQYF. DNA of the CDR3: TGTGCCACCACGGCAGGGGCCACCTACGAGCAGTACTTC. The V and J genes are TRBV6-5 and TRBJ2-7; weak D call: TRBD1 (6 bases). The V gene's germline CDR1 is MNHEY and CDR2 SVGAGI. V was shortened by 10 bases and J by 2 bases, with 15 bases between the two germline ends. The CDR3 has 13 residues.

This chain connects TRBV12-5 to TRBJ2-2; D ambiguous. The CDR3 totals 13 residues. V lost 0 bases and J lost 8, with 7 bases in between. Germline V gene sequence: CDR1 LGHNT, CDR2 FRNRAP. DNA of the CDR3: TGTGCTAGTGGTTTGGTAGCACCGGGGGAGCTGTTTTTT. This sequence encodes CASGLVAPGELFF.

The V call is TRBV27, the J call TRBJ2-2; no clear D. The CDR3 is 15 residues long. CDR1 and CDR2 from the germline V gene are MNHEY and SMNVEV (reference sequence). The V end lost 3 bases, the J end lost 0 bases, and 8 bases lay between the germline ends. As DNA, the CDR3 is TGTGCCAGCAGTTTGGGTTCCTCGAACACCGGGGAGCTGTTTTTT. This translates into CASSLGSSNTGELFF.

The chain carries TRBV6-1 and TRBJ2-7, with TRBD2 as a possible D gene (6 bases). The germline CDR1 and CDR2 sequences are MNHNS and SASEGT. This CDR3 contains 16 residues. V lost 0 bases and J 0 bases, leaving 12 bases between the germline ends. The CDR3 loop is CASSEASGFSSYEQYF. CDR3 nucleotides: TGTGCCAGCAGTGAAGCTAGCGGTTTCTCCTCCTACGAGCAGTACTTC.

V is TRBV4-1 and J is TRBJ1-1; D might be TRBD1 (5 bases). CDR1 and CDR2 from the germline V gene are MGHRA and YSYEKL. The CDR3 length is 13 residues. Trimming removed 6 bases at V and 5 bases at J, with 13 bases between. The CDR3, as DNA: TGCGCCAGCAGTACCGACAGTTGGACTGAAGCTTTCTTT. Translated, it gives CASSTDSWTEAFF.

CDR3 sequence: CASSPQDSNQPQHF. In DNA form, the CDR3 reads TGTGCCAGCAGCCCCCAGGATAGCAATCAGCCCCAGCATTTT. The chain combines TRBV7-9 with TRBJ1-5; D not certain. CDR3 length: 14 residues. Trimming removed 5 bases at V and 0 bases at J, with 8 bases between. Germline values: CDR1 SEHNR, CDR2 FQNEAQ (reference sequence).

The V call is TRBV19, the J call TRBJ2-5, with a possible D match to TRBD1 (6 bases). Germline V gives CDR1 LNHDA, CDR2 SQIVND (reference sequence). The CDR3 has 15 amino acids. V dropped 6 bases and J dropped 5 bases, with 19 bases sitting between them. In DNA, the CDR3 is TGTGCCAGTAGCAGGGCCGACCTGAGGGGGGAGACCCAGTACTTC. This gives the protein CASSRADLRGETQYF.

V and J are TRBV10-1 and TRBJ2-7; TRBD1 aligns across 11 bases. There are 14 residues in the CDR3. The germline CDR1 and CDR2 sequences are WNHNN and SYGVQD (reference sequence). V lost 6 bases to trimming and J lost 3 bases; unmatched junction nucleotides: 4. DNA of the CDR3: TGCGCCAGCAGCGCCGGGACAGGGGGCTACGAGCAGTACTTC. Translated, it gives CASSAGTGGYEQYF.

In DNA form, the CDR3 reads TGTGCCTGGAGTCAAGGGCAATACGAGCAGTACTTC. Protein: CAWSQGQYEQYF. This chain links TRBV30 with TRBJ2-7, with unresolved D. This CDR3 is 12 amino acids long. Germline loops: CDR1 GTSNPN, CDR2 SVGIG (reference sequence). V was trimmed by 2 bases and J by 4 bases, leaving 9 bases between them.

The chain has TRBV27 and TRBJ2-5; TRBD2 is a possible D gene (5 bases). The CDR3 contains 15 residues. CDR1 and CDR2 from the germline V gene are MNHEY and SMNVEV (reference sequence). V was cut by 3 bases and J by 4 bases, with 15 bases left in between. CDR3 region: CASSLTTQSPETQYF. CDR3 coding DNA: TGTGCCAGCAGTTTGACTACCCAAAGTCCAGAGACCCAGTACTTC.

The chain has TRBV28 and TRBJ2-6; D is possibly TRBD2 (6 bases). V was trimmed by 4 bases and J by 4 bases, leaving 23 bases between them. The CDR3 extends over 19 amino acids. CDR1 and CDR2 (germline): MDHEN, SYDVKM. The CDR3 is CASSSSTGSPIEGANVLTF. The CDR3 DNA reads as TGTGCCAGCAGTTCCTCGACCGGGAGCCCCATCGAGGGGGCCAACGTCCTGACTTTC.

The chain carries TRBV14 and TRBJ2-3, with 8 bases lining up with TRBD2. This CDR3 is 15 amino acids long. The V and J ends lost 5 bases and 1 base, in that order; junction bases with no gene match: 5. Germline assignment: CDR1 SGHDN and CDR2 FVKESK. CDR3 DNA sequence: TGTGCCAGCAGCACTACTAGCGGTGGCACAGATACGCAGTATTTT. The encoded protein is CASSTTSGGTDTQYF.

The rearrangement uses TRBV6-5 and TRBJ1-1; the match to TRBD1 covers 8 bases. Germline loops: CDR1 MNHEY, CDR2 SVGAGI. The V gene end was trimmed by 2 bases and the J gene end by 4 bases; junction bases not matched to a gene: 0. The CDR3 is made up of 13 amino acids. For the CDR3, the DNA is TGTGCCAGCAGTTACGGGACAGGCACTGAAGCTTTCTTT. Translated: CASSYGTGTEAFF.

The genes are TRBV11-2 and TRBJ2-7, with D possibly being TRBD1 (6 bases). Trimming cost V 5 bases and J 2 bases, with 10 bases left between them. This CDR3 contains 13 residues. The V gene's germline CDR1 is SGHAT and CDR2 FQNNGV. As DNA, the CDR3 is TGTGCCAGCAGCCCAGACAGGCCCTACGAGCAGTACTTC. Protein product: CASSPDRPYEQYF.

V is TRBV28 and J is TRBJ2-7; D call uncertain. There are 13 residues in the CDR3. Trimming removed 5 bases from V and 7 bases from J, with 15 bases in between. The germline gives CDR1 MDHEN, CDR2 SYDVKM. CDR3 coding DNA: TGTGCCAGCAGTCCCCGCCTCTCTGAAGAGCAGTACTTC. Translation gives CASSPRLSEEQYF.

This rearrangement joins TRBV29-1 to TRBJ2-7; 7 nucleotides agree with TRBD1. Germline V gene lookup returns CDR1 SQVTM and CDR2 ANQGSEA. The CDR3 is made up of 15 amino acids. Trimming cost V 6 bases and J 2 bases; bases outside gene matches: 13. The CDR3 nucleotides read TGCAGCGTACAGGTGCGAGGGGGCCCTCCCTACGAGCAGTACTTC. Protein product: CSVQVRGGPPYEQYF.

The genes are TRBV10-3 and TRBJ1-2; the match to TRBD1 covers 10 bases. The CDR3 totals 12 residues. J lost 7 bases, V lost 8 bases, and 4 bases had no gene match. CDR1 and CDR2 (germline): ENHRY, SYGVKD. CDR3 sequence: CAIPGQGIGYTF. The CDR3 coding sequence is TGTGCCATCCCGGGACAGGGGATTGGCTACACCTTC.

The rearrangement joins TRBV2 to TRBJ2-1; D perhaps matches TRBD2 (5 bases). V was clipped by 3 bases and J by 1 base, with 7 bases between them. CDR3 length: 14 residues. Germline V gene sequence: CDR1 SNHLY, CDR2 FYNNEI. This CDR3 reads CASSERVSYNEQFF. The CDR3 DNA sequence: TGTGCCAGCAGTGAGCGGGTTTCCTACAATGAGCAGTTCTTC.

The CDR3 DNA reads as TGCGCCAGCAGCTCGGGGTACGAGCAGTTCTTC. This codes for CASSSGYEQFF. V gene TRBV5-1 combines with J gene TRBJ2-1, with a tentative D call TRBD2 (5 bases). Looked up from germline, CDR1 is SGHRS and CDR2 is YFSETQ. The CDR3 spans 11 residues. V lost 3 bases and J lost 10, with 8 bases in between.

The chain has TRBV30 and TRBJ1-5; D is unclear. CDR3 length: 14 amino acids. The germline V and J ends were trimmed by 0 bases and 6 bases, with 12 bases remaining between them. CDR1 and CDR2 from the germline V gene are GTSNPN and SVGIG (reference sequence). The CDR3 DNA sequence: TGTGCCTGGAGTGTACGGAGGTCAGGTCAGCCCCAGCATTTT. Its protein product is CAWSVRRSGQPQHF.

This sequence joins TRBV6-6 and TRBJ1-3; D ambiguous. The CDR3 contains 16 residues. Trimming left V 6 bases short and J 2 bases short, with 17 bases between. Germline V gene data show CDR1 as MNHNY and CDR2 as SVGAGI (reference sequence). The CDR3 DNA follows: TGTGCCAGCAGCCTCCCCGGGGAGAACACTGGAAACACCATATATTTT. It translates to CASSLPGENTGNTIYF.

The chain joins TRBV6-5 to TRBJ2-3; 11 nucleotides align to TRBD1. Germline values: CDR1 MNHEY, CDR2 SVGAGI. V lost 4 bases and J lost 5; bases outside the gene matches: 5. The CDR3 runs to 15 residues. This CDR3 reads CASSFRGTGGDTQYF. DNA for the CDR3: TGTGCCAGCAGTTTCCGAGGGACAGGGGGAGATACGCAGTATTTT.

This chain joins TRBV29-1 and TRBJ1-2; TRBD1 agrees at 7 bases. The CDR3 length is 12 residues. The junction had 5 bases not matched to a gene; V was cut back by 6 bases and J by 4 bases. The germline gives CDR1 SQVTM, CDR2 ANQGSEA. The CDR3 here is CSVTGDSYGYTF. CDR3 nucleotide sequence: TGCAGCGTCACAGGGGACTCCTATGGCTACACCTTC.

The CDR3 is CASSLEALVWGNTIYF. CDR3 in DNA: TGTGCCAGCAGCCTAGAGGCTCTGGTCTGGGGAAACACCATATATTTT. The chain uses TRBV7-2 and TRBJ1-3; no clear D. Germline V gene lookup returns CDR1 SGHTA and CDR2 FQGNSA. V lost 5 bases, J lost 4 bases, and 18 bases lay in between. The CDR3 length is 16 residues.

V usage is TRBV27 and J usage is TRBJ1-1, with TRBD1 matching over 9 bases. V lost 5 bases, J lost 10 bases, and 8 bases stayed unmatched. The CDR3 loop spans 13 amino acids. The germline CDR1 and CDR2 sequences are MNHEY and SMNVEV (reference sequence). CDR3 amino acids: CASSLGTGYSAFF. CDR3 coding DNA: TGTGCCAGCAGTCTCGGGACAGGGTATTCAGCTTTCTTT.